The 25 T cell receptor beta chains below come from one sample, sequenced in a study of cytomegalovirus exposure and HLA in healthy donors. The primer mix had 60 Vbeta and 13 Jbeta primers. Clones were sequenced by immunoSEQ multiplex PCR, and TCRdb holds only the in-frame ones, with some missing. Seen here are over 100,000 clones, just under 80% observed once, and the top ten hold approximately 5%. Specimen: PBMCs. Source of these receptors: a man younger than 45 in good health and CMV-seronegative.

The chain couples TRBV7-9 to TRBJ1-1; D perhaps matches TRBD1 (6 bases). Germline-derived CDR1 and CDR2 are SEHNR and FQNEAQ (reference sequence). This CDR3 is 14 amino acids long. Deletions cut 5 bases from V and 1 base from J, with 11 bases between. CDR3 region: CASSVTGKNTEAFF. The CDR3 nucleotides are TGTGCCAGCAGCGTTACAGGGAAGAACACTGAAGCTTTCTTT.

The CDR3 DNA follows: TGTGCCAGCAGCGTGAGGGGGGGACACAACTATGGCTACACCTTC. It is translated as CASSVRGGHNYGYTF. This rearrangement joins TRBV27 to TRBJ1-2, with a weak D call TRBD1 (6 bases). With 6 bases removed from V and 2 bases from J, the gap between germline ends came to 16 bases. The CDR3 spans 15 residues. Germline V lookup: CDR1 MNHEY, CDR2 SMNVEV (reference sequence).

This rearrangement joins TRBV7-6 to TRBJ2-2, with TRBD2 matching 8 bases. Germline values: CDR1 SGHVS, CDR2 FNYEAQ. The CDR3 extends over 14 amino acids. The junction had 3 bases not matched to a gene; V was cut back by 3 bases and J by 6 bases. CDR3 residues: CASSFSGAPGELFF. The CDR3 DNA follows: TGTGCCAGCAGCTTTAGCGGGGCCCCCGGGGAGCTGTTTTTT.

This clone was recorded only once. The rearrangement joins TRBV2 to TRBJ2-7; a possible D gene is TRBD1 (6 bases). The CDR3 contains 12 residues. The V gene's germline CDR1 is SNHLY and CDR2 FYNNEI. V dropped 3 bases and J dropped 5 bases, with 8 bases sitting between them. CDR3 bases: TGTGCCAGCAGTGACAGGGGACACGAGCAGTACTTC. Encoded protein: CASSDRGHEQYF. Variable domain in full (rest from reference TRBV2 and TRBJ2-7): EPEVTQTPSHQVTQMGQEVILRCVPISNHLYFYWYRQILGQKVEFLVSFYNNEISEKSEIFDDQFSVERPDGSNFTLKIRSTKLEDSAMYFCASSDRGHEQYFGPGTRLTVT.

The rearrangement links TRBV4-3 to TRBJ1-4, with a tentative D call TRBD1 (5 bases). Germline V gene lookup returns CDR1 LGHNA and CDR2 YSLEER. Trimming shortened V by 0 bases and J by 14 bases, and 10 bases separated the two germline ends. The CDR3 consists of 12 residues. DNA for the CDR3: TGCGCCAGCAGCCAAGATCAGGGATGGCTGTTTTTT. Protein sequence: CASSQDQGWLFF.

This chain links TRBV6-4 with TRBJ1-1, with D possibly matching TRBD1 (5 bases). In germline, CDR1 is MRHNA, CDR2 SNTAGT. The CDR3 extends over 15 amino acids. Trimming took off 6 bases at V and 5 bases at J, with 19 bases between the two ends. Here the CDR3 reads CASRDHLGRGTEAFF. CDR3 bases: TGTGCCAGCAGGGACCACTTGGGACGGGGGACTGAAGCTTTCTTT.

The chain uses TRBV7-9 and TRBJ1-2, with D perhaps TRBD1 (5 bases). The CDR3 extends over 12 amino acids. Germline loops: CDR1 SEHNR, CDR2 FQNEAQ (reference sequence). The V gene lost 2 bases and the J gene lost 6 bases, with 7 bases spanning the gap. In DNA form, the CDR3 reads TGTGCCAGCAGCTTATGGGGGGATGGCTACACCTTC. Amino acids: CASSLWGDGYTF.

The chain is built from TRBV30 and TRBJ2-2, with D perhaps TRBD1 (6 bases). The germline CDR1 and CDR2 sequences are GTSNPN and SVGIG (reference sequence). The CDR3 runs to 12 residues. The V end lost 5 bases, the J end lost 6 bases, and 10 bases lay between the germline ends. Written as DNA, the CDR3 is TGTGCCTGGGGGGACAACGCCGGGGAGCTGTTTTTT. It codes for CAWGDNAGELFF.

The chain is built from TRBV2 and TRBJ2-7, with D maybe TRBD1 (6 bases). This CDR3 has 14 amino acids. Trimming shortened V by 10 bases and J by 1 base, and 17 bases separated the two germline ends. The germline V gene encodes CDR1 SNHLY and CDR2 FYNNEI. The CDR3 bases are TGTGCCATCTCGGGGCCAGGGGTGTCCTACGAGCAGTACTTC. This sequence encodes CAISGPGVSYEQYF.

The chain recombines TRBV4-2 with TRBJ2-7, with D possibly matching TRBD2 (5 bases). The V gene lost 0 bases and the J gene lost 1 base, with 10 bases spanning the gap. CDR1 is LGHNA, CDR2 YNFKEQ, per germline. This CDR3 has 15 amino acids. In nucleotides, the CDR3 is TGTGCCAGCAGCCAAGACCCGGAGGCATCCTACGAGCAGTACTTC. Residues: CASSQDPEASYEQYF.

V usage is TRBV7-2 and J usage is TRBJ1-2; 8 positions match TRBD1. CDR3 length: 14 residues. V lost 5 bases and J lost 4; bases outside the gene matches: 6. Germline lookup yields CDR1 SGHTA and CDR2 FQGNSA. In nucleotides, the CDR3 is TGTGCCAGCAGCAGGACAGGGAACCCCTATGGCTACACCTTC. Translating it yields CASSRTGNPYGYTF.

The CDR3 nucleotides are TGTGCCAGTGCTACCGGACTCTCTAACTATGGCTACACCTTC. Its translation: CASATGLSNYGYTF. The chain uses TRBV19 and TRBJ1-2; D is unresolved. With 8 bases removed from V and 0 bases from J, the gap between germline ends came to 13 bases. Germline V gene lookup returns CDR1 LNHDA and CDR2 SQIVND (reference sequence). CDR3 length: 14 residues. The entire variable domain, with the rest obtained from reference TRBV19 and TRBJ1-2, is as follows: DGGITQSPKYLFRKEGQNVTLSCEQNLNHDAMYWYRQDPGQGLRLIYYSQIVNDFQKGDIAEGYSVSREKKESFPLTVTSAQKNPTAFYLCASATGLSNYGYTFGSGTRLTVV.

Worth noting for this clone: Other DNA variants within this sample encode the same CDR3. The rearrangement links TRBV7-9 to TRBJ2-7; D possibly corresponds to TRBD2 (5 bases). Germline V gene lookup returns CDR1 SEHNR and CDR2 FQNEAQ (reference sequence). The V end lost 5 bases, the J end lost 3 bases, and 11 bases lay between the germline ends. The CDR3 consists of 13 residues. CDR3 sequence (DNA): TGTGCCAGCAGCCTCACCGGAGGCTACGAGCAGTACTTC. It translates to CASSLTGGYEQYF.

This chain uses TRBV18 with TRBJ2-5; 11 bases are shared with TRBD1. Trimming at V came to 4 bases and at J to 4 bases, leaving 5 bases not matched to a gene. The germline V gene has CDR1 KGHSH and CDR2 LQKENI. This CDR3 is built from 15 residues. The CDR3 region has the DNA TGTGCCAGCTCACTCACGGGACAGGGGGGAGAGACCCAGTACTTC. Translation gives CASSLTGQGGETQYF.

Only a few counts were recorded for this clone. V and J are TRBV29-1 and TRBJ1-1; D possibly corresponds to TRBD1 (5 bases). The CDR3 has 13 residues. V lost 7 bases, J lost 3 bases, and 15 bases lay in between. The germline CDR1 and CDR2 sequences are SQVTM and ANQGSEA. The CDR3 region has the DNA TGCAGCGCCCTGCGGGGAGGGGACACTGAAGCTTTCTTT. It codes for CSALRGGDTEAFF.

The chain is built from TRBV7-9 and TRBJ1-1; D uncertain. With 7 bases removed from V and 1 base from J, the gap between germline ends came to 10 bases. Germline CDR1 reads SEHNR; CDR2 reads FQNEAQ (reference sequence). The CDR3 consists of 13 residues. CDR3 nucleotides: TGTGCCAGCACGCCAGTTGGGAACACTGAAGCTTTCTTT. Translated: CASTPVGNTEAFF. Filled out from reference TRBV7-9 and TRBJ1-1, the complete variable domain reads DTGVSQNPRHKITKRGQNVTFRCDPISEHNRLYWYRQTLGQGPEFLTYFQNEAQLEKSRLLSDRFSAERPKGSFSTLEIQRTEQGDSAMYLCASTPVGNTEAFFGQGTRLTVV.

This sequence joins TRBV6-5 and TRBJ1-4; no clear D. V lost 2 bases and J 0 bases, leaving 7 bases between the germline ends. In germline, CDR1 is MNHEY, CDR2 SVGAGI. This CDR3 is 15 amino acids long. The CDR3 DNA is TGTGCCAGCAGTTACCTCGGGGCAACTAATGAAAAACTGTTTTTT. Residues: CASSYLGATNEKLFF.

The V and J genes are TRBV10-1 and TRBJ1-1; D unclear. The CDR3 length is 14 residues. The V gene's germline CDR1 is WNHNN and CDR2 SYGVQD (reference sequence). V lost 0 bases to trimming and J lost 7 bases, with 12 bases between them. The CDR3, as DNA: TGCGCCAGCAGTGAGTCGAGAGTAGCAGATGAAGCTTTCTTT. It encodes CASSESRVADEAFF.

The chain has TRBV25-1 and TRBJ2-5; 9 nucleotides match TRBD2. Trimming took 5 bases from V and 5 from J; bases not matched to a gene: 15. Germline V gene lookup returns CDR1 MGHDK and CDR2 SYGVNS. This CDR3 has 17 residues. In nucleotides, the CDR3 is TGTGCCAGCAGTCCCCAAGAAAAGCGGGGGGATGCCGAGACCCAGTACTTC. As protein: CASSPQEKRGDAETQYF.

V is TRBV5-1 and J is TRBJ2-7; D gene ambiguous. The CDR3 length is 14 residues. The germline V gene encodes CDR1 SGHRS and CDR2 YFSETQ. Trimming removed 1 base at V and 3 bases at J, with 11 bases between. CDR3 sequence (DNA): TGCGCCAGCAGCTTGCGCGACAACCACTACGAGCAGTACTTC. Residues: CASSLRDNHYEQYF.

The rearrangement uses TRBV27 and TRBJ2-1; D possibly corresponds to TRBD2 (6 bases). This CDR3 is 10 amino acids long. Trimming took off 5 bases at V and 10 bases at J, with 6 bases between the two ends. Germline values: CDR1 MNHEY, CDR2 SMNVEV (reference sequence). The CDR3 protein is CASSRGEQFF. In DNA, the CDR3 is TGTGCCAGCAGTCGGGGGGAGCAGTTCTTC.

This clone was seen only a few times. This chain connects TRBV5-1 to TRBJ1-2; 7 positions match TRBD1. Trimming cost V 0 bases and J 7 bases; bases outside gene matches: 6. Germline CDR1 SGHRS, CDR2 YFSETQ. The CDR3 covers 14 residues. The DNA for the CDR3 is TGCGCCAGCAGCTTGGCCGGGGACAGTTTTGGCTACACCTTC. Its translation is CASSLAGDSFGYTF.

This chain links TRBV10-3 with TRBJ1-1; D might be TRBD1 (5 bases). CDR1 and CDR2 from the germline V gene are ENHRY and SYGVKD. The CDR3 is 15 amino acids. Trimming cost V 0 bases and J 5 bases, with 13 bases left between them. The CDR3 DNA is TGTGCCATCAGTGAGTCTAGGGGTTCCGAGACTGAAGCTTTCTTT. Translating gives CAISESRGSETEAFF.

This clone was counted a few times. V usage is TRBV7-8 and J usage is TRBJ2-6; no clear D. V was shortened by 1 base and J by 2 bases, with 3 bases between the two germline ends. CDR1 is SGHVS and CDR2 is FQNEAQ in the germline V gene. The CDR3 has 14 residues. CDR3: CASSLDTGANVLTF. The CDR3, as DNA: TGTGCCAGCAGCTTAGATACTGGGGCCAACGTCCTGACTTTC.

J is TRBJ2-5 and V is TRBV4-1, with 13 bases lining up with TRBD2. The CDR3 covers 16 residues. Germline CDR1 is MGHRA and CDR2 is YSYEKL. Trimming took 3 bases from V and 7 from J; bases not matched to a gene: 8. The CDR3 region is CASSHSGTSGIRTQYF. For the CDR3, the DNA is TGCGCCAGCAGCCACTCCGGGACTAGCGGGATAAGGACCCAGTACTTC.